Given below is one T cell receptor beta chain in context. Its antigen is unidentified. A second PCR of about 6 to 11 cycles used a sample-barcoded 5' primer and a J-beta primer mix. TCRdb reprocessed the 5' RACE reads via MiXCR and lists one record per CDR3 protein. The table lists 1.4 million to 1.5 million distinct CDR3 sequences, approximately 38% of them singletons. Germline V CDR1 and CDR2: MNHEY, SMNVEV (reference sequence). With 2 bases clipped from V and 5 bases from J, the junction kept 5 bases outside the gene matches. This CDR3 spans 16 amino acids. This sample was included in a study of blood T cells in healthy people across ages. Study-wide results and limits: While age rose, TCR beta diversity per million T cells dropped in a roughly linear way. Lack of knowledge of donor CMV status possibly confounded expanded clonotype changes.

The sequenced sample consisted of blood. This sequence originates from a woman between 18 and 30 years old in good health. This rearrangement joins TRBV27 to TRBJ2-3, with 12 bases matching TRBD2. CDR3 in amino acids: CASSLLAGGQGDTQYF. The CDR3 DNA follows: TGTGCCAGCAGTTTACTAGCGGGAGGGCAGGGAGATACGCAGTATTTT.